One and the same sample provided the 25 T cell receptor beta chains below, sequenced in a study of blood T cell repertoires in COVID-19 (dated by TCRdb to 2018 to 2021). Libraries were made using the immunoSEQ multiplex PCR assay. TCRdb limited this immuneACCESS table to in-frame rearrangements with V and J called. A share of clones is missing; checked studies link under half to unresolved V genes, and the rest is unexplained. In this sample the table shows 200,000 to 300,000 clones, 70% to 85% of which occur a single time. The top ten constitute over 1.5% of the sample. What was sequenced was peripheral blood. Every receptor here comes from a woman of 80 years or more with acute or convalescent COVID-19.

The chain combines TRBV28 with TRBJ2-5; D is possibly TRBD1 (6 bases). In germline, CDR1 is MDHEN, CDR2 SYDVKM. The CDR3 sequence is 14 residues long. The ends were cut back, 5 bases at V and 5 bases at J, with 15 bases in the middle. CDR3 DNA: TGTGCCAGCAGTCTCTCAGGGGTCGTGGAGACCCAGTACTTC. Translated: CASSLSGVVETQYF.

This chain joins TRBV5-4 and TRBJ1-1; TRBD1 matches 8 bases. The CDR3 covers 14 residues. The ends lost 5 bases at V and 0 bases at J; junction bases unmatched: 3. CDR1 is SGHNT and CDR2 is YYREEE in the germline V gene (reference sequence). The CDR3 loop is CASRDRAMNTEAFF. The CDR3 nucleotides read TGTGCCAGCAGGGACAGGGCAATGAACACTGAAGCTTTCTTT. Full variable domain (missing parts from reference TRBV5-4 and TRBJ1-1): ETGVTQSPTHLIKTRGQQVTLRCSSQSGHNTVSWYQQALGQGPQFIFQYYREEENGRGNFPPRFSGLQFPNYSSELNVNALELDDSALYLCASRDRAMNTEAFFGQGTRLTVV.

This clone was recorded a few times. The chain recombines TRBV5-4 with TRBJ1-6, with D possibly TRBD1 on 5 matching bases. The V gene's germline CDR1 is SGHNT and CDR2 YYREEE (reference sequence). The CDR3 contains 14 residues. V gave up 1 base and J gave up 6 bases, with 8 bases separating them. The chain's CDR3 is CASSLKRGNSPLHF. CDR3 coding DNA: TGTGCCAGCAGCTTGAAAAGGGGTAATTCACCCCTCCACTTT. The entire variable domain, with the rest obtained from reference TRBV5-4 and TRBJ1-6, is as follows: ETGVTQSPTHLIKTRGQQVTLRCSSQSGHNTVSWYQQALGQGPQFIFQYYREEENGRGNFPPRFSGLQFPNYSSELNVNALELDDSALYLCASSLKRGNSPLHFGNGTRLTVT.

V is TRBV6-2 or TRBV6-3 and J is TRBJ1-2; no definite D call. CDR3 length: 14 amino acids. Germline loops: CDR1 MNHEY, CDR2 SVGEGT. Trimming removed 4 bases from V and 4 bases from J, with 13 bases in between. The CDR3: CASSFLVRIYGYTF. CDR3 DNA sequence: TGTGCCAGCAGTTTTTTGGTCAGGATCTATGGCTACACCTTC.

The V gene is TRBV4-3, the J gene TRBJ1-1; the match to TRBD1 covers 8 bases. CDR3 length: 15 amino acids. Trimming at V came to 1 base and at J to 4 bases, leaving 5 bases not matched to a gene. CDR1 and CDR2 from the germline V gene are LGHNA and YSLEER. DNA of the CDR3: TGCGCCAGCAGCCAAGCCTATACAGGGGGCACTGAAGCTTTCTTT. Translation: CASSQAYTGGTEAFF.

This chain connects TRBV5-1 to TRBJ1-2, with D possibly matching TRBD1 (6 bases). The CDR3 spans 14 residues. Trimming took off 3 bases at V and 0 bases at J, with 9 bases between the two ends. CDR1 SGHRS and CDR2 YFSETQ come from the germline V gene. The CDR3 region has the DNA TGCGCCAGCAGCTCGGACAGCTCTAACTATGGCTACACCTTC. Its translation is CASSSDSSNYGYTF.

CDR3 sequence (DNA): TGTGCCAGCAGTGCATCACATACGAACACTGAAGCTTTCTTT. Amino acids: CASSASHTNTEAFF. The rearrangement uses TRBV28 and TRBJ1-1; D gene unclear. Per germline, CDR1 MDHEN and CDR2 SYDVKM. Trimming removed 5 bases from V and 1 base from J, with 11 bases in between. CDR3 length: 14 amino acids.

This chain connects TRBV19 to TRBJ1-1, with TRBD1 matching 9 bases. CDR1 LNHDA and CDR2 SQIVND come from the germline V gene (reference sequence). J gave up 4 bases and V 5 bases, and 8 bases lay outside the gene matches. This CDR3 comprises 15 residues. The CDR3 is CASSAPQGASTEAFF. The CDR3 coding sequence is TGTGCCAGTAGTGCGCCACAGGGGGCGAGCACTGAAGCTTTCTTT.

The chain has TRBV19 and TRBJ1-2; D gene uncertain. The V gene lost 7 bases and the J gene lost 8 bases, with 17 bases spanning the gap. The CDR3 is 13 amino acids. Germline CDR1 is LNHDA and CDR2 is SQIVND (reference sequence). CDR3 coding DNA: TGTGCCAGTACCACCCAAGGAGGTGGGGGCTACACCTTC. It codes for CASTTQGGGGYTF.

The DNA for the CDR3 is TGTGCCAGCAGCCCAAGACAGGGAAATAATTCACCCCTCCACTTT. As protein: CASSPRQGNNSPLHF. The chain is built from TRBV27 and TRBJ1-6, with 7 bases aligning to TRBD1. The J segment lost 5 bases and the V segment lost 6 bases, leaving 7 bases of the junction unmatched. CDR3 length equals 15 residues. Germline V gives CDR1 MNHEY, CDR2 SMNVEV (reference sequence).

Only one count was recorded for this clone. Other nucleotide sequences from this sample produce the same CDR3. The chain uses TRBV5-4 and TRBJ2-7; 8 positions agree with TRBD1. V trimming: 0 bases; J trimming: 6 bases; junction bases outside the gene matches: 5. The CDR3 covers 14 residues. Germline-derived CDR1 and CDR2 are SGHNT and YYREEE (reference sequence). Written as DNA, the CDR3 is TGTGCCAGCAGCTTGGAGCAGGGGGCCGGCGAGCAGTACTTC. This gives the protein CASSLEQGAGEQYF.

V usage is TRBV3-1 (or the pseudogene TRBV3-2) and J usage is TRBJ1-2, with TRBD1 matching over 9 bases. Germline V gene sequence: CDR1 LGHDT, CDR2 YNNKEL (reference sequence). The CDR3 totals 15 residues. The ends lost 1 base at V and 2 bases at J; junction bases unmatched: 2. This CDR3 is CASSQVGQGNYGYTF. The DNA of the CDR3 is TGTGCCAGCAGCCAAGTAGGACAGGGGAACTATGGCTACACCTTC.

J is TRBJ1-2 and V is TRBV6-6; 7 nucleotides match TRBD1. From germline, CDR1 is MNHNY and CDR2 SVGAGI (reference sequence). Trimming at V came to 2 bases and at J to 3 bases, leaving 3 bases not matched to a gene. The CDR3 has 14 residues. The CDR3 sequence: CASSYLGTDYGYTF. The DNA of the CDR3 is TGTGCCAGCAGTTACCTTGGGACAGACTATGGCTACACCTTC.

This chain connects TRBV6-5 to TRBJ2-3, with TRBD1 identical over 9 bases. Germline assignment: CDR1 MNHEY and CDR2 SVGAGI. Unmatched junction bases numbered 9, after V lost 6 bases and J lost 5 bases. The CDR3 spans 15 residues. The CDR3, as DNA: TGTGCCAGCAGCGCCCGGGACAGGGAGGAAGATACGCAGTATTTT. It specifies CASSARDREEDTQYF.

The CDR3 region has the DNA TGTGCCAGCAGGGACCCCGGGACAGGCTACACCTTC. Amino acids: CASRDPGTGYTF. The chain carries TRBV27 and TRBJ1-2; tentative D call: TRBD1 (6 bases). This CDR3 has 12 residues. V was shortened by 6 bases and J by 8 bases, with 13 bases between the two germline ends. In germline, CDR1 is MNHEY, CDR2 SMNVEV (reference sequence).

This rearrangement joins TRBV7-2 to TRBJ2-1; 9 bases match TRBD2. The junction had 3 bases not matched to a gene; V was cut back by 1 base and J by 5 bases. Germline CDR1 SGHTA, CDR2 FQGNSA. The CDR3 is made up of 15 amino acids. DNA for the CDR3: TGTGCCAGCAGCTTAGTAGCGGGAGTCCACAATGAGCAGTTCTTC. Its translation: CASSLVAGVHNEQFF.

The chain uses TRBV7-9 and TRBJ1-4; D not resolved. In germline, CDR1 is SEHNR, CDR2 FQNEAQ (reference sequence). V gave up 2 bases and J gave up 3 bases, with 7 bases separating them. The CDR3 spans 14 residues. In DNA, the CDR3 is TGTGCCAGCAGCTTAATGGCTTCTAATGAAAAACTGTTTTTT. Residues: CASSLMASNEKLFF.

This clone was counted between two and nine times. The chain joins TRBV9 to TRBJ1-1; maybe TRBD1 (5 bases). CDR3 length: 14 amino acids. Per the germline V gene, CDR1 is SGDLS and CDR2 is YYNGEE. V dropped 0 bases and J dropped 6 bases, with 12 bases sitting between them. CDR3 coding DNA: TGTGCCAGCAGCGTAGTAGGGGCTAACGCTGAAGCTTTCTTT. Its protein is CASSVVGANAEAFF.

The rearrangement uses TRBV6-5 and TRBJ1-6; TRBD1 agrees at 7 bases. The trim removed 6 bases at V and 7 bases at J, leaving 6 bases unmatched. Germline V lookup: CDR1 MNHEY, CDR2 SVGAGI. The CDR3 runs to 14 residues. The CDR3 DNA reads TGTGCCAGCAGATGGGACAGACCCAATTCACCCCTCCACTTT. Protein sequence: CASRWDRPNSPLHF.

J is TRBJ1-1 and V is TRBV4-1; maybe TRBD1 (5 bases). This CDR3 contains 17 residues. Germline CDR1 MGHRA, CDR2 YSYEKL. Trimming took 0 bases from V and 4 from J, leaving 18 bases between them. CDR3 sequence (DNA): TGCGCCAGCAGCCAAGAGGGGCTGTTCAATAGGGTCACTGAAGCTTTCTTT. Protein product: CASSQEGLFNRVTEAFF.

The chain carries TRBV11-2 and TRBJ2-5, with 8 bases identical to TRBD2. Germline V lookup: CDR1 SGHAT, CDR2 FQNNGV. The CDR3 spans 18 residues. Unmatched junction bases numbered 20, after V lost 7 bases and J lost 4 bases. The CDR3, as DNA: TGTGCCAGCAACCCCCGAGGGGTAGCGGGGAGAGCAATAGAGACCCAGTACTTC. Translation: CASNPRGVAGRAIETQYF.

J is TRBJ1-5 and V is TRBV5-8; 10 nucleotides agree with TRBD1. V shed 4 bases, J shed 6 bases, and the junction held 1 base outside the gene matches. The CDR3 has 13 residues. CDR1 SGHTS and CDR2 YDEGEE come from the germline V gene. CDR3 sequence: CASSRDRGQPQHF. In DNA form, the CDR3 reads TGTGCCAGCAGCCGGGACAGGGGTCAGCCCCAGCATTTT.

This clone has only one observation. This chain connects TRBV11-1 to TRBJ2-1; TRBD2 aligns across 9 bases. The CDR3 is 16 residues long. Trimming removed 1 base from V and 10 bases from J; junction bases left unmatched: 11. The V gene's germline CDR1 is SGHAT and CDR2 FQDESV (reference sequence). CDR3 sequence: CASSLGGTSRRGEQFF. The CDR3 DNA sequence: TGTGCCAGCAGCTTAGGCGGGACTAGCAGGAGGGGAGAGCAGTTCTTC.

The chain joins TRBV18 to TRBJ2-1; 10 bases are shared with TRBD2. CDR3 length: 15 residues. Germline loops: CDR1 KGHSH, CDR2 LQKENI. With 2 bases clipped from V and 7 bases from J, the junction kept 5 bases outside the gene matches. CDR3 loop: CASSPVAGGGNEQFF. CDR3 DNA: TGTGCCAGCTCACCAGTAGCGGGAGGAGGGAATGAGCAGTTCTTC. Together with reference TRBV18 and TRBJ2-1, the CDR3 gives the full variable domain: NAGVMQNPRHLVRRRGQEARLRCSPMKGHSHVYWYRQLPEEGLKFMVYLQKENIIDESGMPKERFSAEFPKEGPSILRIQQVVRGDSAAYFCASSPVAGGGNEQFFGPGTRLTVL.

The chain links TRBV5-1 to TRBJ2-3; D call uncertain. CDR3 size: 15 residues. V was cut by 3 bases and J by 2 bases, with 13 bases left in between. The germline CDR1 and CDR2 sequences are SGHRS and YFSETQ. The CDR3: CASSSGGVNTDTQYF. In nucleotides, the CDR3 is TGCGCCAGCAGCTCTGGCGGCGTCAACACAGATACGCAGTATTTT.